Listed below are T cell receptor beta chains from one sample, sequenced in a study of regulatory T cells in long-lasting Graves disease. TCRdb recomputed calls from the multiplex PCR reads with MiXCR, one row per CDR3 protein. The profile shows roughly 350,000 distinct CDR3 sequences, 15% to 20% of them singletons. Separately, the same data were catalogued under a study of T cells in Graves' hyperthyroidism and ophthalmopathy.

The sample in question was peripheral blood mononuclear cells (PBMCs), obtained at new diagnosis, from a patient treated with antithyroid drugs. These receptors all come from a middle-aged man with Graves disease. The CDR3 runs from the conserved cysteine through the conserved F or W. The order of the fields is clone size, V gene, D gene, J gene, CDR3 protein, CDR3 DNA. A D gene is named only where the DNA matches it firmly. Clone size appears in some rows only: once, few, many, or a class for an expanded clone.

clone size: once; V gene: TRBV24-1; D gene: -; J gene: TRBJ2-1; CDR3 protein: CATAGGAGLGILNEQFF; CDR3 DNA: TGTGCCACTGCAGGGGGCGCGGGACTAGGAATACTCAATGAGCAGTTCTTC
clone size: many; V gene: TRBV28; D gene: -; J gene: TRBJ2-2; CDR3 protein: CASSTPGFYGELFF; CDR3 DNA: TGTGCCAGCAGTACACCAGGGTTTTACGGGGAGCTGTTTTTT
clone size: many; V gene: TRBV29-1; D gene: -; J gene: TRBJ1-2; CDR3 protein: CSVEDRGLALYGYTF; CDR3 DNA: TGCAGCGTTGAAGATCGAGGGCTAGCCCTCTATGGCTACACCTTC
clone size: -; V gene: TRBV6-1; D gene: -; J gene: TRBJ2-3; CDR3 protein: CASRPTTSDTQYF; CDR3 DNA: TGTGCCAGCAGGCCGACAACTTCAGATACGCAGTATTTT
clone size: many; V gene: TRBV19; D gene: -; J gene: TRBJ2-3; CDR3 protein: CASSITSEGSTDTQYF; CDR3 DNA: TGTGCCAGTAGTATAACCAGTGAGGGGAGCACAGATACGCAGTATTTT
clone size: many; V gene: TRBV18; D gene: -; J gene: TRBJ2-3; CDR3 protein: CASSPPGQRTDTQYF; CDR3 DNA: TGTGCCAGCTCACCACCCGGACAGCGCACAGATACGCAGTATTTT
clone size: many; V gene: TRBV6-1; D gene: -; J gene: TRBJ1-2; CDR3 protein: CASSAGSHGYTF; CDR3 DNA: TGTGCCAGCAGTGCTGGGAGCCATGGCTACACCTTC
clone size: many; V gene: TRBV7-9; D gene: -; J gene: TRBJ2-7; CDR3 protein: CASSQGLRPPYEQYF; CDR3 DNA: TGTGCCAGCAGCCAGGGGCTACGCCCCCCCTACGAGCAGTACTTC
clone size: -; V gene: TRBV6-2/TRBV6-3; D gene: TRBD1; J gene: TRBJ2-3; CDR3 protein: CASSPLGTGNTDTQYF; CDR3 DNA: TGTGCCAGCAGCCCCCTCGGGACAGGGAACACAGATACGCAGTATTTT
clone size: few; V gene: TRBV3-2; D gene: -; J gene: TRBJ1-2; CDR3 protein: CALTGRVDYGYTF; CDR3 DNA: TGTGCCCTGACGGGTAGGGTAGACTATGGCTACACCTTC
clone size: few; V gene: TRBV11-1; D gene: -; J gene: TRBJ1-1; CDR3 protein: CASSPLDNPEAFF; CDR3 DNA: TGTGCCAGCAGCCCACTAGACAACCCCGAAGCTTTCTTT
clone size: -; V gene: TRBV7-9; D gene: -; J gene: TRBJ2-3; CDR3 protein: CAGSLGSYKTDTQYF; CDR3 DNA: TGTGCCGGCAGCTTGGGTTCATATAAGACAGATACGCAGTATTTT
clone size: -; V gene: TRBV7-2; D gene: TRBD1; J gene: TRBJ2-2; CDR3 protein: CASSTGYTGELFF; CDR3 DNA: TGTGCCAGCTCGACAGGGTACACCGGGGAGCTGTTTTTT
clone size: few; V gene: TRBV27; D gene: TRBD1; J gene: TRBJ2-7; CDR3 protein: CASSSDRTAYEQYF; CDR3 DNA: TGTGCCAGCAGTTCGGACAGGACAGCCTACGAGCAGTACTTC
clone size: many; V gene: TRBV12-3/TRBV12-4; D gene: -; J gene: TRBJ2-7; CDR3 protein: CASKRGHSSYEQYF; CDR3 DNA: TGTGCCAGCAAGAGGGGACACAGCTCCTACGAGCAGTACTTC
clone size: many; V gene: TRBV7-9; D gene: TRBD1; J gene: TRBJ2-1; CDR3 protein: CASSWTGLTDEQFF; CDR3 DNA: TGTGCCAGCAGCTGGACAGGGCTTACCGATGAGCAGTTCTTC
clone size: -; V gene: TRBV25-1; D gene: -; J gene: TRBJ1-2; CDR3 protein: CASREDVMGGYTF; CDR3 DNA: TGTGCCAGCAGGGAGGACGTGATGGGTGGCTACACCTTC
clone size: few; V gene: TRBV11-2; D gene: -; J gene: TRBJ2-1; CDR3 protein: CASSLVVDNEQFF; CDR3 DNA: TGTGCCAGCAGCTTAGTGGTTGACAATGAGCAGTTCTTC
clone size: many; V gene: TRBV27; D gene: TRBD2; J gene: TRBJ2-5; CDR3 protein: CASSPRGGRLAGGIQETQYF; CDR3 DNA: TGTGCCAGCAGCCCCCGAGGGGGTCGTCTAGCGGGGGGGATCCAAGAGACCCAGTACTTC
clone size: -; V gene: TRBV20-1; D gene: -; J gene: TRBJ2-2; CDR3 protein: CSAGGTVNTGELFF; CDR3 DNA: TGCAGTGCTGGCGGGACGGTCAACACCGGGGAGCTGTTTTTT
clone size: -; V gene: TRBV19; D gene: TRBD1; J gene: TRBJ1-1; CDR3 protein: CASSIGPGQAPEAFF; CDR3 DNA: TGTGCCAGTAGTATAGGTCCGGGACAGGCCCCTGAAGCTTTCTTT
clone size: -; V gene: TRBV4-1; D gene: TRBD1; J gene: TRBJ1-4; CDR3 protein: CASSQPQGGPDEKLFF; CDR3 DNA: TGCGCCAGCAGCCAACCACAGGGGGGCCCCGATGAAAAACTGTTTTTT
clone size: few; V gene: TRBV19; D gene: -; J gene: TRBJ2-1; CDR3 protein: CASSINSGTHNEQFF; CDR3 DNA: TGTGCCAGTAGTATAAATTCCGGGACACACAATGAGCAGTTCTTC
clone size: many; V gene: TRBV7-9; D gene: -; J gene: TRBJ2-1; CDR3 protein: CASSWAGVNEQFF; CDR3 DNA: TGTGCCAGCAGCTGGGCGGGTGTCAATGAGCAGTTCTTC
clone size: many; V gene: TRBV18; D gene: -; J gene: TRBJ2-5; CDR3 protein: CASSPTPHQETQYF; CDR3 DNA: TGTGCCAGCTCACCAACACCGCACCAAGAGACCCAGTACTTC
clone size: few; V gene: TRBV29-1; D gene: TRBD2; J gene: TRBJ2-3; CDR3 protein: CSAAGGPRGDTQYF; CDR3 DNA: TGCAGCGCAGCGGGGGGCCCAAGGGGAGATACGCAGTATTTT
clone size: -; V gene: TRBV27; D gene: -; J gene: TRBJ1-6; CDR3 protein: CASSWSPGSPLHF; CDR3 DNA: TGTGCCAGCAGTTGGAGCCCGGGGTCACCCCTCCACTTT
clone size: many; V gene: TRBV6-1; D gene: -; J gene: TRBJ1-5; CDR3 protein: CASRARLTGEINPQHF; CDR3 DNA: TGTGCCAGCAGAGCCAGATTAACAGGAGAGATCAATCCCCAGCATTTT